The clone carrying this T cell receptor (beta chain) was counted only a few times. What it recognizes is unknown. These data come from a study of T cells in Graves' hyperthyroidism and ophthalmopathy. Study results and caveats: Peripheral blood also featured most of the thyroid clonotypes expanded above 0.001. In validation, the model predicted ophthalmopathy. These predictions came a median about 6.8 months before onset. A 13 V-J signature model discriminated ophthalmopathy versus stable hyperthyroidism.

Amplification of TCR beta CDR3 regions was performed using RNA transcripts as template. First-round RT-PCR targeting the TCR CDR3 was performed with the HTBI primer set. TCRdb re-called the multiplex PCR reads through MiXCR, storing one row per CDR3 protein. Seen here are fewer than 500,000 distinct CDR3 sequences, about 15% observed once, and the top ten hold about 13%. This TCR derives from a young man with Graves' ophthalmopathy. Sequencing was carried out using blood.

DNA of the CDR3: TGTGCCACCAGTGAGGGGGGACAGGGAGAGACCCAGTACTTC. It yields the protein CATSEGGQGETQYF. The chain carries TRBV24-1 and TRBJ2-5, with 9 bases that match TRBD1. V lost 4 bases to trimming and J lost 4 bases; unmatched junction nucleotides: 3. In germline, CDR1 is KGHDR, CDR2 SFDVKD. CDR3 size: 14 residues.